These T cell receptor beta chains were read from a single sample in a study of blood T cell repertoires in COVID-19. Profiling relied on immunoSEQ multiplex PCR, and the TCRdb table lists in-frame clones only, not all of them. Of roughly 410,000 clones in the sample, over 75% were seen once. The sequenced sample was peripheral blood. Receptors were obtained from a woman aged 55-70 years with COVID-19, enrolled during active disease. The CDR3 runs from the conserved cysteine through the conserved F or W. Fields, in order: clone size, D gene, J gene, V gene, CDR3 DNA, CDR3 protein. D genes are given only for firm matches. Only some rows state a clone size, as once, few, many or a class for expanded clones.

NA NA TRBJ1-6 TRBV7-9 TGTGCCAGCAGCCCCCCCAGCTCCTATAATTCACCCCTCCACTTT CASSPPSSYNSPLHF
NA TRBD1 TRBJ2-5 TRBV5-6 TGTGCCAGCAGCATCGGGACAGGGGGCCGGCAGACCCAGTACTTC CASSIGTGGRQTQYF
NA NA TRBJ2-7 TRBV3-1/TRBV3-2 TGTGCCAGCAGCCGAGGAGGTAGCTCCTACGAGCAGTACTTC CASSRGGSSYEQYF
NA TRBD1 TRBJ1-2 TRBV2 TGTGCCAGCTTCCTGAGCCGGGACAGGCAGAGGTATGGCTACACCTTC CASFLSRDRQRYGYTF
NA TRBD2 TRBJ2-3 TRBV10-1 TGCGCCAGCTCCAAAGCGGGGGCAACAGATACGCAGTATTTT CASSKAGATDTQYF
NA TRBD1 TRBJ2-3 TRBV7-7 TGTGCCAGCAGCTTAGGGACAGGACCAGATACGCAGTATTTT CASSLGTGPDTQYF
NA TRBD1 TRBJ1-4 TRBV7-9 TGTGCCAGCAGCCTCCGGGACAGGGGGACTAATGAAAAACTGTTTTTT CASSLRDRGTNEKLFF
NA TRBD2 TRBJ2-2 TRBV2 TGTGCCAGCAGGGAGACTAGCGGGGGAAACACCGGGGAGCTGTTTTTT CASRETSGGNTGELFF
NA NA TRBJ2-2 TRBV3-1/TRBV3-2 TGTGCCAGCCAAGTCAGGGCACACACCGGGGAGCTGTTTTTT CASQVRAHTGELFF
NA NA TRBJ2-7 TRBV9 TGTGCCAGCAGCGTAAAGGGTACAGGGTTTCTTCACGAGCAGTACTTC CASSVKGTGFLHEQYF
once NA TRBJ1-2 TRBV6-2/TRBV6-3 TGTGCCAGCAGTTACGAGAGCTATGGCTACACCTTC CASSYESYGYTF
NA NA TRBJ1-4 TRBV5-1 TGCGCCAGCAGCTTGGGAGGAGATAATGAAAAACTGTTTTTT CASSLGGDNEKLFF
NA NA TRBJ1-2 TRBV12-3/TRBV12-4 TGTGCCAGCGCCTGGGCCTTCGGCTACACCTTC CASAWAFGYTF
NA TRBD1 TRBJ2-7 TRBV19 TGTGCCAGTACTAAGGACAGGGCGTCCTACGAGCAGTACTTC CASTKDRASYEQYF
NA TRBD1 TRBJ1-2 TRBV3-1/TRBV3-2 TGTGCCAGCAGCCAAGAGTGGACAGGTCCTACCTATGGCTACACCTTC CASSQEWTGPTYGYTF
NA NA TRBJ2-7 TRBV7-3 TGTGCCAGCAGCCTCCTTCCCGGGGACTCCTACGAGCAGTACTTC CASSLLPGDSYEQYF
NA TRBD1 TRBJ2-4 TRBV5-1 TGCGCCAGCAGCTTGTGGCAGGGGGCTTCCAAAAACATTCAGTACTTC CASSLWQGASKNIQYF
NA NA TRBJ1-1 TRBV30 TGTGCCTGGGACGGACAAAGGGGGACTGAAGCTTTCTTT CAWDGQRGTEAFF
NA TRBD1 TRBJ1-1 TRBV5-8 TGTGCCGGAGCGACAGGGATCAAAGCTTTCTTT CAGATGIKAFF
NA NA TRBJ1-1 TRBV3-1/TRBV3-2 TGTGCCAGCAGCCAAGTGGGAGGGAACACTGAAGCTTTCTTT CASSQVGGNTEAFF
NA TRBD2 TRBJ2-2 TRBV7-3 TGTGCCAGCAGCAAACAAGCGGGGGGTTACACCGGGGAGCTGTTTTTT CASSKQAGGYTGELFF
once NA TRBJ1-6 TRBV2 TGTGCCAGCAGTGAACAGGGGAGAGAAAATTCACCCCTCCACTTT CASSEQGRENSPLHF
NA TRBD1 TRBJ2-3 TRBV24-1 TGTGCCACCAGTGAAGGGACAGGAGAGACAGATACGCAGTATTTT CATSEGTGETDTQYF
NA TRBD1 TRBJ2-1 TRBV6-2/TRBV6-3 TGTGCCAGCAGTTACGAATCGACAGGGTACAATGAGCAGTTCTTC CASSYESTGYNEQFF
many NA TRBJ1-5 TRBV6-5 TGTGCCAGCAGTTACTCTGGGGCAGGGCAGCAGCCCCAGCATTTT CASSYSGAGQQPQHF
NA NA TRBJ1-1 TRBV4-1 TGCGCCAGCAGCCCCCTGACAGCCTTAAAGACTGAAGCTTTCTTT CASSPLTALKTEAFF
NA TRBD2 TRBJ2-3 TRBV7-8 TGTGCCAGCAGCCCACCTAGCGGGGGGTTCACAGATACGCAGTATTTT CASSPPSGGFTDTQYF
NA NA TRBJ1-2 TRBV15 TGTGCCACCAGCGGGCAACGAGTTAACTATGGCTACACCTTC CATSGQRVNYGYTF
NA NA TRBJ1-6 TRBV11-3 TGTGCCAGCAGCAGGCGGGGGGTACCGACTTCACCCCTCCACTTT CASSRRGVPTSPLHF
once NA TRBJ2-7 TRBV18 TGTGCCAGCTCCGCGGGCTCGACCTACGAGCAGTACTTC CASSAGSTYEQYF
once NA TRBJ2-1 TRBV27 TGTGCCAGCAGTTTATCGGACACCTATGAGCAGTTCTTC CASSLSDTYEQFF
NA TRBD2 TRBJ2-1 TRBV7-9 TGTGCCAGCAGCACCGTAGCGGGGGGGCAGAATGAGCAGTTCTTC CASSTVAGGQNEQFF
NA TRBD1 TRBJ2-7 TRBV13 TGTGCCAGCAGCTCGCGACAGGGGATTTACGAGCAGTACTTC CASSSRQGIYEQYF